Listed below are T cell receptor beta chains from one sample, sequenced in a study of blood T cells in healthy people across ages. TCRdb processed the 5' RACE reads anew with MiXCR; each CDR3 protein has one entry. The sample contains more than 650,000 distinct CDR3 sequences, 22% of which appear only once. Specimen: blood. Receptors were obtained from a man between 65 and 80 years old in good health. The CDR3 runs from the conserved cysteine through the conserved F or W. Fields, in order: J gene, clone size, D gene, V gene, CDR3 DNA, CDR3 protein. The D gene is left open where the match is weak. Clone size is given for some rows only: seen once, a few or many times, or a class if the clone is expanded.

TRBJ1-1 . . TRBV5-5 TGTGCCAGCAGCCAAAAGGACAGCTTGAACACTGAAGCTTTCTTT CASSQKDSLNTEAFF
TRBJ1-1 . . TRBV12-3/TRBV12-4 TGTGCCAGCAGTTGGACGGTGAACACTGAAGCTCTCTTT CASSWTVNTEALF
TRBJ2-1 . . TRBV12-3/TRBV12-4 TGTGCCAGCACCAAAAGGGAAGGTGCTAGTGAGCAGTTCTTC CASTKREGASEQFF
TRBJ2-4 . TRBD2 TRBV11-2 TGTGCCAGCAGCCCCAGGGGACTAGCGGGGTTAGCCAAAAACATTCAGTACTTC CASSPRGLAGLAKNIQYF
TRBJ1-1 . TRBD1 TRBV29-1 TGCAGCGCGGACAGGGGGTGGGGTGAAGCTTTCTTT CSADRGWGEAFF
TRBJ1-1 . . TRBV20-1 TGCAGTGCTGGTAATACCCGGGTTGGGCCGGGGTTGACTGAAGCTTTCTTT CSAGNTRVGPGLTEAFF
TRBJ2-3 few . TRBV12-3/TRBV12-4 TGTGCCAGCACCTCGCAGGTCGGATATACGCAGTATTTT CASTSQVGYTQYF
TRBJ1-6 . . TRBV5-6 TGTGCCAGCAGCTTCGAGAGCTCCTATAATTCACCCCTCCACTTT CASSFESSYNSPLHF
TRBJ1-2 . TRBD1 TRBV19 TGTGCCAGTAGGATGGGACAGGGGGCCTATGGCTACACCTTC CASRMGQGAYGYTF
TRBJ2-1 . TRBD2 TRBV6-6 TGTGCCAGCAGTCCCGGGACTAGCGGGTTGTTTGAGCAGTTCTTC CASSPGTSGLFEQFF
TRBJ2-1 . TRBD1 TRBV19 TGTGCCAGTAGTATTAGTGACAGGGCCCACAATGAGCAGTTCTTC CASSISDRAHNEQFF
TRBJ2-3 . TRBD2 TRBV12-5 TGTGCTAGTGCACCAAGCGGGGGGGCTGATACGCAGTATTTT CASAPSGGADTQYF
TRBJ1-2 few . TRBV7-9 TGTGCCAGCAGCTTAGGAGGGGCCGATGGCTACACCTTC CASSLGGADGYTF
TRBJ2-5 . . TRBV20-1 TGCAGTGCTAGGCCACTGGGACCAGCGCAAGAGACCCAGTACTTC CSARPLGPAQETQYF
TRBJ2-5 . . TRBV7-2 TGTGCCAGCAGCTTACGGATCCAGGAGACCCAGTACTTC CASSLRIQETQYF
TRBJ2-5 . TRBD2 TRBV12-3/TRBV12-4 TGTGCCAGCAGGGGACTAGGGGGAGAGACCCAGTACTTC CASRGLGGETQYF
TRBJ2-5 . . TRBV7-2 TGTGCCAGCAGCCCTTGGGACCAAGAGACCCAGTACTTC CASSPWDQETQYF
TRBJ1-2 . . TRBV7-2 TGTGCCAGCAGCTTTCGGTTGGTCAGGGGCTCCTATGGCTACACCTTC CASSFRLVRGSYGYTF
TRBJ1-2 few TRBD1 TRBV6-5 TGTGCCAGCAGTTACTTGGGACAGGGGGGAGTCGGCTATGGCTACACCTTC CASSYLGQGGVGYGYTF
TRBJ2-7 few . TRBV28 TGTGCCAGCAGTTTAACTAACAGGGTGAGGGGGCAGTACTTC CASSLTNRVRGQYF
TRBJ2-5 few . TRBV29-1 TGCGGCGTCCGGGACCAAGAGACCCAGTACTTC CGVRDQETQYF
TRBJ2-7 . TRBD2 TRBV20-1 TGCAGTGCGAGACTAGCGGCCCGCTACGAGCAGTACTTC CSARLAARYEQYF
TRBJ2-5 few TRBD2 TRBV14 TGTGCCAGCAGCCATTTAGCGGGGGGAAGAGAGACCCAGTACTTC CASSHLAGGRETQYF
TRBJ2-7 . . TRBV20-1 TGCAGTGCGAAAAACTCCTACGAGCAGTACTTC CSAKNSYEQYF
TRBJ2-3 few . TRBV12-3/TRBV12-4 TGTGCCAGCAGAGCTTTTGGTGGGGCCACAGATACGCAGTATTTT CASRAFGGATDTQYF
TRBJ2-5 . . TRBV7-7 TGTGCCAGCAGCTTAGGGCGGGCAAGAGGGGAGACCCAGTACTTC CASSLGRARGETQYF
TRBJ2-5 . . TRBV24-1 TGTGCCACCAGTGATTTGCTGGGTGAGACCCAGTACTTC CATSDLLGETQYF
TRBJ2-7 . . TRBV12-3/TRBV12-4 TGTGCCAGCAGGCTGGACAGCGGATACGAGCAGTACTTC CASRLDSGYEQYF
TRBJ2-2 . TRBD1 TRBV29-1 TGCAGCGTACGGACAGGACGGGCCGGGGAGCTGTTTTTT CSVRTGRAGELFF
TRBJ2-3 few . TRBV29-1 TGCAGCGTCCCACCTGATGAGGGGGGCCCAGATACGCAGTATTTT CSVPPDEGGPDTQYF
TRBJ1-2 . . TRBV29-1 TGCAGCGCCGAAAACGACCGCTATGGCTACACCTTC CSAENDRYGYTF
TRBJ2-5 few . TRBV5-1 TGCGCCAGCAGCTTGGTGGCAGCCGCGGGAGAGACCCAGTACTTC CASSLVAAAGETQYF
TRBJ1-2 . TRBD1 TRBV7-2 TGTGCCAGCAGCAAAGAGGAGGGACAGGGCTATGGCTACACCTTC CASSKEEGQGYGYTF